Below are 28 T cell receptor beta chains sequenced from a single sample in a study of OX40 agonist ivuxolimab in advanced cancers. The method was the immunoSEQ multiplex PCR assay. TCRdb obtained this table from immuneACCESS and retained in-frame rearrangements with V and J assigned. These tables miss some clones; where compared with another copy, unresolved V genes account for less than half of the shortfall, and the remainder is unexplained. The sample records fewer than 85,000 clones, 90% of which are singletons. The ten largest clones take up around 0.39% of the sample. The sample here was CD4+ or CD8+ T cells sorted from blood, taken in a trial of the OX40 agonist ivuxolimab. The receptors stem from an adult with an advanced solid tumor such as melanoma, head and neck, liver or kidney cancer.

This clone was observed a single time. This CDR3 is CASSPHARGSGETQYF. CDR3 nucleotide sequence: TGTGCCAGCAGCCCCCATGCGCGGGGTTCTGGAGAGACCCAGTACTTC. The chain uses TRBV7-2 and TRBJ2-5, with D possibly being TRBD2 (6 bases). Trimming removed 5 bases from V and 4 bases from J, with 20 bases in between. Germline V gene sequence: CDR1 SGHTA, CDR2 FQGNSA. The CDR3 has 16 residues. The whole variable domain, filled in from reference TRBV7-2 and TRBJ2-5, reads GAGVSQSPSNKVTEKGKDVELRCDPISGHTALYWYRQSLGQGLEFLIYFQGNSAPDKSGLPSDRFSAERTGGSVSTLTIQRTQQEDSAVYLCASSPHARGSGETQYFGPGTRLLVL.

The V and J genes are TRBV5-5 and TRBJ2-2; the D gene is possibly TRBD2 (5 bases). CDR3 size: 14 residues. The V gene lost 2 bases and the J gene lost 3 bases, with 8 bases spanning the gap. Per germline, CDR1 SGHKS and CDR2 YYEKEE (reference sequence). CDR3 DNA sequence: TGTGCCAGCAGCTTCGGGATTTACACCGGGGAGCTGTTTTTT. This gives the protein CASSFGIYTGELFF.

The V gene is TRBV27, the J gene TRBJ2-1; 14 bases are shared with TRBD2. V dropped 1 base and J dropped 1; count of bases not matched to a gene: 6. Germline CDR1 reads MNHEY; CDR2 reads SMNVEV (reference sequence). This CDR3 is 19 amino acids long. The CDR3 is CASSLYVGLAGASYNEQFF. CDR3 sequence (DNA): TGTGCCAGCAGTTTATATGTGGGACTAGCGGGAGCTTCCTACAATGAGCAGTTCTTC.

The sample holds one count of this clone. The genes are TRBV18 and TRBJ2-7; the D is unclear. The V end lost 0 bases, the J end lost 4 bases, and 10 bases lay between the germline ends. Per germline, CDR1 KGHSH and CDR2 LQKENI. CDR3 length equals 14 residues. CDR3 DNA: TGTGCCAGCTCACCACCCATGCTGGTGTACGAGCAGTACTTC. It yields the protein CASSPPMLVYEQYF.

The chain carries TRBV6-1 and TRBJ1-1, with D unclear. CDR3 length: 13 residues. Trimming pared 8 bases from V and 1 base from J, leaving 11 bases between. Germline V gene lookup returns CDR1 MNHNS and CDR2 SASEGT. The CDR3, as DNA: TGTGCCAGCTCCGTAGAGAGGAACACTGAAGCTTTCTTT. Translating gives CASSVERNTEAFF.

The chain links TRBV21-1 to TRBJ1-3. TRBV21-1 is classified as a pseudogene. The CDR3 runs to 17 residues. The CDR3 sequence: CASSKETGTISGNTIYF. CDR3 sequence (DNA): TGTGCCAGCAGCAAAGAGACGGGAACCATCTCTGGAAACACCATATATTTT.

The chain combines TRBV7-2 with TRBJ1-5; D uncertain. Germline CDR1 and CDR2: SGHTA and FQGNSA. Trimming removed 0 bases from V and 7 bases from J, with 4 bases in between. The CDR3 contains 12 residues. CDR3: CASSLAGQPQHF. Here the CDR3 DNA reads TGTGCCAGCAGCTTAGCGGGCCAGCCCCAGCATTTT.

The chain is built from TRBV7-9 and TRBJ2-3, with D maybe TRBD2 (6 bases). Germline V gene lookup returns CDR1 SEHNR and CDR2 FQNEAQ (reference sequence). V was trimmed by 8 bases and J by 3 bases, leaving 15 bases between them. This CDR3 comprises 14 residues. In DNA, the CDR3 is TGTGCCAGCGAGACGGGGGTGGGAACAGATACGCAGTATTTT. This encodes CASETGVGTDTQYF.

V is TRBV7-7 and J is TRBJ2-3; a possible D gene is TRBD1 (7 bases). The V gene's germline CDR1 is SSHAT and CDR2 FNYEAQ (reference sequence). There are 16 residues in the CDR3. V lost 1 base and J lost 5, with 16 bases in between. CDR3 sequence: CASSLGSGGQGDTQYF. DNA of the CDR3: TGTGCCAGCAGCTTAGGGTCAGGGGGGCAGGGAGATACGCAGTATTTT. The full variable domain, with the rest looked up from reference TRBV7-7 and TRBJ2-3, is GAGVSQSPRYKVTKRGQDVTLRCDPISSHATLYWYQQALGQGPEFLTYFNYEAQPDKSGLPSDRFSAERPEGSISTLTIQRTEQRDSAMYRCASSLGSGGQGDTQYFGPGTRLTVL.

V and J are TRBV9 and TRBJ2-5; either TRBD1 or TRBD2 may fit D (5 bases each). Germline lookup yields CDR1 SGDLS and CDR2 YYNGEE. With 2 bases removed from V and 1 base from J, the gap between germline ends came to 12 bases. This CDR3 is built from 15 residues. The CDR3 reads CASSVLGTAQETQYF. The CDR3 DNA follows: TGTGCCAGCAGCGTGCTCGGGACGGCCCAAGAGACCCAGTACTTC.

This chain connects TRBV28 to TRBJ1-3; unclear D gene. V dropped 2 bases and J dropped 2 bases, with 10 bases sitting between them. Germline V gene data show CDR1 as MDHEN and CDR2 as SYDVKM. This CDR3 has 15 amino acids. CDR3 DNA sequence: TGTGCCAGCAGTTTAGCGAGGACGCCTGGAAACACCATATATTTT. Its translation is CASSLARTPGNTIYF.

As DNA, the CDR3 is TGTGCCAGCAGTGAAGCAGGCGGGAATCAAGGCTACACCTTC. It yields the protein CASSEAGGNQGYTF. The V gene is TRBV6-1, the J gene TRBJ1-2, with D hard to call. This CDR3 spans 14 amino acids. The V gene's germline CDR1 is MNHNS and CDR2 SASEGT. Trimming removed 0 bases at V and 8 bases at J, with 13 bases between.

The V and J genes are TRBV29-1 and TRBJ1-4; D remains unclear. Trimming took 4 bases from V and 3 from J, leaving 9 bases between them. The CDR3 runs to 13 residues. The germline gives CDR1 SQVTM, CDR2 ANQGSEA. CDR3 region: CSVAGTANEKLFF. CDR3 nucleotides: TGCAGCGTTGCGGGCACAGCTAATGAAAAACTGTTTTTT.

The rearrangement links TRBV28 to TRBJ1-3, with unresolved D. This CDR3 has 15 amino acids. Trimming left V 6 bases short and J 0 bases short, with 12 bases between. Germline values: CDR1 MDHEN, CDR2 SYDVKM. CDR3 DNA: TGTGCCAGCAGCCTCCCCAAAGGCTCTGGAAACACCATATATTTT. Its translation: CASSLPKGSGNTIYF.

The gene calls are TRBV6-1 and TRBJ1-1; TRBD1 matches at 10 bases. Looked up from germline, CDR1 is MNHNS and CDR2 is SASEGT. There are 15 residues in the CDR3. J lost 4 bases, V lost 7 bases, and 9 bases had no gene match. The CDR3 nucleotides are TGTGCCAGCACCTGGACAGGGGGGGTGGCCACTGAAGCTTTCTTT. Its translation is CASTWTGGVATEAFF.

The genes are TRBV27 and TRBJ2-5; D gene uncertain. The DNA end favors TRBJ2-7, so the J call may be wrong. Germline V gene data show CDR1 as MNHEY and CDR2 as SMNVEV (reference sequence). The CDR3 has 15 amino acids. This CDR3 reads CASIRAEPSSYEQYF. The CDR3 region has the DNA TGTGCCAGCATACGCGCGGAGCCCAGCTCCTACGAGCAGTACTTC.

The chain combines TRBV27 with TRBJ2-2, with a weak D call TRBD1 (6 bases). Trimming pared 5 bases from V and 5 bases from J, leaving 15 bases between. The CDR3 has 15 residues. The V gene's germline CDR1 is MNHEY and CDR2 SMNVEV (reference sequence). The CDR3 is CASSTTTGATGELFF. The CDR3 DNA follows: TGTGCCAGCAGTACTACGACAGGAGCGACCGGGGAGCTGTTTTTT.

The chain employs TRBV7-2 and TRBJ2-7, with 9 bases lining up with TRBD2. This CDR3 has 17 residues. Per germline, CDR1 SGHTA and CDR2 FQGNSA. V dropped 5 bases and J dropped 6; count of bases not matched to a gene: 17. CDR3 in DNA: TGTGCCAGCAGCACGACTCTTAGCGGGGGCCTCCTGGGCGAGCAGTACTTC. Translating gives CASSTTLSGGLLGEQYF. The variable domain in full, completed from reference TRBV7-2 and TRBJ2-7, reads GAGVSQSPSNKVTEKGKDVELRCDPISGHTALYWYRQSLGQGLEFLIYFQGNSAPDKSGLPSDRFSAERTGGSVSTLTIQRTQQEDSAVYLCASSTTLSGGLLGEQYFGPGTRLTVT.

The chain joins TRBV18 to TRBJ2-1; D is perhaps TRBD2 (5 bases). The CDR3 covers 18 residues. V dropped 1 base and J dropped 0 bases, with 16 bases sitting between them. CDR1 is KGHSH and CDR2 is LQKENI in the germline V gene. The CDR3 DNA reads TGTGCCAGCTCACCACTCCGGGATTGGACCAACTCCTACAATGAGCAGTTCTTC. Translation gives CASSPLRDWTNSYNEQFF.

The chain couples TRBV7-8 to TRBJ2-7; possibly TRBD1 for D (6 bases). There are 15 residues in the CDR3. CDR1 is SGHVS, CDR2 FQNEAQ, per germline. V gave up 5 bases and J gave up 1 base, with 15 bases separating them. CDR3 region: CASSAPTGESYEQYF. CDR3 sequence (DNA): TGTGCCAGCAGCGCGCCGACAGGCGAATCCTACGAGCAGTACTTC.

The chain uses TRBV9 and TRBJ2-7, with unresolved D. Germline loops: CDR1 SGDLS, CDR2 YYNGEE. The CDR3 totals 13 residues. With 0 bases removed from V and 5 bases from J, the gap between germline ends came to 9 bases. CDR3 coding DNA: TGTGCCAGCAGCGTAGAAGGGTTCAACGAGCAGTACTTC. Residues: CASSVEGFNEQYF.

J is TRBJ2-5 and V is TRBV28; D is perhaps TRBD1 (6 bases). V was shortened by 4 bases and J by 6 bases, with 18 bases between the two germline ends. This CDR3 has 15 residues. Looked up from germline, CDR1 is MDHEN and CDR2 is SYDVKM. The CDR3 coding sequence is TGTGCCAGCAGTTCCCGGGACAAGTATTTGCAGACCCAGTACTTC. Its translation: CASSSRDKYLQTQYF. Together with reference TRBV28 and TRBJ2-5, the CDR3 gives the full variable domain: DVKVTQSSRYLVKRTGEKVFLECVQDMDHENMFWYRQDPGLGLRLIYFSYDVKMKEKGDIPEGYSVSREKKERFSLILESASTNQTSMYLCASSSRDKYLQTQYFGPGTRLLVL.

The chain combines TRBV11-3 with TRBJ1-1; maybe TRBD1 (5 bases). The CDR3 contains 16 residues. Germline CDR1 SGHNT, CDR2 YENEEA. Trimming took off 1 base at V and 0 bases at J, with 12 bases between the two ends. Here the CDR3 DNA reads TGTGCCAGCAGCTTAGGGTCTCAGGGTTTGAACACTGAAGCTTTCTTT. Protein sequence: CASSLGSQGLNTEAFF.

This clone appeared a single time. This is likely a read error, given that the CDR3 carries no conserved phenylalanine or tryptophan at its end. The DNA is omitted, as the CDR3 cannot be located on it reliably, and the CDR3 follows TCRdb's listing. The gene calls are TRBV29-1 and TRBJ1-2; TRBD1, as called in the table, went unchecked against the DNA. The CDR3 numbers 11 amino acids, ends counted. Germline CDR1 and CDR2: SQVTM and ANQGSEA. The CDR3 spells CSVGMGQGIQL.

The chain links TRBV12-5 to TRBJ2-3; D is ambiguous. V gave up 1 base and J gave up 0 bases, with 5 bases separating them. Germline V gene data show CDR1 as LGHNT and CDR2 as FRNRAP. The length of the CDR3 is 14 residues. The CDR3 loop reads CASGLGQSTDTQYF. For the CDR3, the DNA is TGTGCTAGTGGTTTGGGGCAAAGCACAGATACGCAGTATTTT.

The chain has TRBV7-9 and TRBJ1-6; TRBD1 matches at 7 bases. Losses at the gene ends were 4 bases for V and 8 bases for J; bases not matched to a gene: 5. CDR1 SEHNR and CDR2 FQNEAQ come from the germline V gene (reference sequence). The CDR3 runs 14 residues. DNA for the CDR3: TGTGCCAGCAGCTCACAGGGGTCGGATTCACCCCTCCACTTT. Amino acids: CASSSQGSDSPLHF. Full variable domain (remainder filled in from reference TRBV7-9 and TRBJ1-6): DTGVSQNPRHKITKRGQNVTFRCDPISEHNRLYWYRQTLGQGPEFLTYFQNEAQLEKSRLLSDRFSAERPKGSFSTLEIQRTEQGDSAMYLCASSSQGSDSPLHFGNGTRLTVT.

The chain carries TRBV6-5 and TRBJ2-5; a possible D gene is TRBD1 (6 bases). CDR1 is MNHEY, CDR2 SVGAGI, per germline. The CDR3 spans 14 residues. Trimming shortened V by 4 bases and J by 5 bases, and 14 bases separated the two germline ends. Written as DNA, the CDR3 is TGTGCCAGCAGTTTAAGGGGGACCGGGGAGACCCAGTACTTC. Amino acid sequence: CASSLRGTGETQYF.

V gene TRBV6-1 combines with J gene TRBJ2-7, with D possibly matching TRBD1 (5 bases). This CDR3 spans 13 amino acids. CDR1 and CDR2 from the germline V gene are MNHNS and SASEGT. Trimming took off 5 bases at V and 4 bases at J, with 12 bases between the two ends. The CDR3 region is CASSIQGGYEQYF. The CDR3, as DNA: TGTGCCAGCAGTATTCAGGGTGGTTACGAGCAGTACTTC.